A single sample is the source of the 15 T cell receptor beta chains below, sequenced in a study of blood T cell repertoires in COVID-19. The method was immunoSEQ multiplex PCR; TCRdb's version includes in-frame clones alone and lacks a portion of them. The table shows about 88,000 clones, with about 88% occurring only once. Sequencing was performed on peripheral blood. All receptors come from a woman of 80 years or more with acute or convalescent COVID-19.

This clone occurred a few times. The chain joins TRBV28 to TRBJ2-7; possible D gene TRBD1, 6 bases. V was clipped by 1 base and J by 0 bases, with 10 bases between them. Germline lookup yields CDR1 MDHEN and CDR2 SYDVKM. CDR3 length: 15 residues. CDR3 sequence (DNA): TGTGCCAGCAGTTTATATGGGGGCCCCTCCTACGAGCAGTACTTC. It is translated as CASSLYGGPSYEQYF.

The V gene is TRBV5-4, the J gene TRBJ1-4; the D gene is possibly TRBD1 (5 bases). V dropped 7 bases and J dropped 6 bases, with 19 bases sitting between them. Per the germline V gene, CDR1 is SGHNT and CDR2 is YYREEE (reference sequence). There are 15 residues in the CDR3. The CDR3 reads CASANGRERDEKLFF. As DNA, the CDR3 is TGTGCCAGCGCCAACGGCAGGGAACGGGATGAAAAACTGTTTTTT.

The genes are TRBV4-3 and TRBJ1-1; D is unresolved. Germline CDR1 LGHNA, CDR2 YSLEER. Trimming took off 4 bases at V and 5 bases at J, with 17 bases between the two ends. The CDR3 is 15 amino acids. For the CDR3, the DNA is TGCGCCAGCAGCCCCAGTTACATGGAGAATACTGAAGCTTTCTTT. Translating it yields CASSPSYMENTEAFF.

In its sample, this clone was seen once. This sequence joins TRBV24-1 and TRBJ2-1; 10 nucleotides align to TRBD2. This CDR3 is 18 amino acids long. The germline V gene encodes CDR1 KGHDR and CDR2 SFDVKD. Trimming at V came to 0 bases and at J to 8 bases, leaving 12 bases not matched to a gene. The DNA for the CDR3 is TGTGCCACCAGTGATTTGAAAAACAAAGCGGGAGGGCCGGATGAGCAGTTCTTC. It encodes CATSDLKNKAGGPDEQFF.

This sequence joins TRBV7-3 and TRBJ2-5; the match to TRBD1 covers 7 bases. The V gene's germline CDR1 is SGHTA and CDR2 FQGTGA. V was clipped by 5 bases and J by 4 bases; unmatched bases: 4. The CDR3 length is 13 residues. The CDR3 loop reads CASSKGQTETQYF. CDR3 coding DNA: TGTGCCAGCAGCAAGGGACAGACAGAGACCCAGTACTTC.

The CDR3 region is CASRAGNSPLHF. The DNA for the CDR3 is TGTGCCAGCAGGGCAGGGAATTCACCCCTCCACTTT. The chain recombines TRBV28 with TRBJ1-6; tentative D call: TRBD1 (5 bases). Germline CDR1 is MDHEN and CDR2 is SYDVKM. Trimming shortened V by 6 bases and J by 7 bases, and 7 bases separated the two germline ends. The CDR3 consists of 12 residues. Together with reference TRBV28 and TRBJ1-6, the CDR3 gives the full variable domain: DVKVTQSSRYLVKRTGEKVFLECVQDMDHENMFWYRQDPGLGLRLIYFSYDVKMKEKGDIPEGYSVSREKKERFSLILESASTNQTSMYLCASRAGNSPLHFGNGTRLTVT.

The chain employs TRBV7-3 and TRBJ1-1, with 7 bases fitting TRBD1. The CDR3 is 15 amino acids. J gave up 0 bases and V 4 bases, and 5 bases lay outside the gene matches. Germline V CDR1 and CDR2: SGHTA, FQGTGA. The CDR3 DNA follows: TGTGCCAGCAGCTCCGCGACAGGGATGAACACTGAAGCTTTCTTT. This encodes CASSSATGMNTEAFF.

The chain is built from TRBV5-6 and TRBJ2-1; D perhaps matches TRBD2 (5 bases). V shed 0 bases and J shed 0 bases, with 13 bases lying between them. The germline V gene has CDR1 SGHDT and CDR2 YYEEEE. CDR3 length equals 17 residues. For the CDR3, the DNA is TGTGCCAGCAGCTTGGGGAGGTACTCCCGCTCCTACAATGAGCAGTTCTTC. Protein: CASSLGRYSRSYNEQFF.

V is TRBV4-1 and J is TRBJ2-7, with 8 bases lining up with TRBD1. CDR1 is MGHRA, CDR2 YSYEKL, per germline. The CDR3 runs 15 residues. Trimming at V came to 0 bases and at J to 5 bases, leaving 6 bases not matched to a gene. CDR3 region: CASSQDRGLVNEQYF. CDR3 DNA sequence: TGCGCCAGCAGCCAAGACAGGGGGCTCGTAAACGAGCAGTACTTC.

This clone was counted only a few times. This rearrangement joins TRBV2 to TRBJ2-3; D remains unclear. CDR1 and CDR2 (germline): SNHLY, FYNNEI. Deletions cut 3 bases from V and 0 bases from J, with 13 bases between. The CDR3 is 16 amino acids. The CDR3 coding sequence is TGTGCCAGCAGTGACGTGCAGTTTCTTAGCACAGATACGCAGTATTTT. Its translation: CASSDVQFLSTDTQYF.

The chain couples TRBV5-4 to TRBJ2-3, with D perhaps matching TRBD2 (6 bases). Germline V CDR1 and CDR2: SGHNT, YYREEE (reference sequence). The CDR3 runs to 14 residues. Trimming took 6 bases from V and 2 from J, leaving 13 bases between them. The CDR3 nucleotides are TGTGCCAGCAAGAGCGGGTACTCCACAGATACGCAGTATTTT. Residues: CASKSGYSTDTQYF.

The chain has TRBV29-1 and TRBJ2-1; 15 nucleotides align to TRBD2. This CDR3 has 18 amino acids. With 1 base clipped from V and 0 bases from J, the junction kept 4 bases outside the gene matches. Germline CDR1 is SQVTM and CDR2 is ANQGSEA. CDR3 nucleotides: TGCAGCGTTGAAGGGACTAGCGGGGGGGAATACTCCTACAATGAGCAGTTCTTC. The encoded protein is CSVEGTSGGEYSYNEQFF.

This clone was picked up a small number of times. The J gene is TRBJ2-1, the V gene TRBV15; 7 positions agree with TRBD1. The CDR3 covers 15 residues. V trimming: 4 bases; J trimming: 8 bases; junction bases outside the gene matches: 11. CDR1 and CDR2 (germline): LNHNV, YYDKDF (reference sequence). This CDR3 reads CATSKLENRGYEQFF. The CDR3 bases are TGTGCCACCAGCAAGTTAGAGAACAGGGGATATGAGCAGTTCTTC.

The CDR3 sequence: CASNSGGPGEETQYF. DNA of the CDR3: TGTGCCAGCAACTCGGGGGGACCGGGAGAAGAGACCCAGTACTTC. V gene TRBV5-4 combines with J gene TRBJ2-5, with 7 bases identical to TRBD2. The CDR3 totals 15 residues. Germline CDR1 and CDR2: SGHNT and YYREEE (reference sequence). Trimming at V came to 6 bases and at J to 3 bases, leaving 11 bases not matched to a gene. Complete variable domain (other parts from reference TRBV5-4 and TRBJ2-5): ETGVTQSPTHLIKTRGQQVTLRCSSQSGHNTVSWYQQALGQGPQFIFQYYREEENGRGNFPPRFSGLQFPNYSSELNVNALELDDSALYLCASNSGGPGEETQYFGPGTRLLVL.

This rearrangement joins TRBV7-6 to TRBJ2-7; 7 bases line up with TRBD1. The V and J ends lost 1 base and 0 bases, in that order; junction bases with no gene match: 3. The germline V gene encodes CDR1 SGHVS and CDR2 FNYEAQ. The CDR3 consists of 15 residues. The CDR3 DNA reads as TGTGCCAGCAGCTTAGGGGGACAGAGCTCCTACGAGCAGTACTTC. Translated, it gives CASSLGGQSSYEQYF. Combining the CDR3 with reference TRBV7-6 and TRBJ2-7 gives the whole variable domain GAGVSQSPRYKVTKRGQDVALRCDPISGHVSLYWYRQALGQGPEFLTYFNYEAQQDKSGLPNDRFSAERPEGSISTLTIQRTEQRDSAMYRCASSLGGQSSYEQYFGPGTRLTVT.